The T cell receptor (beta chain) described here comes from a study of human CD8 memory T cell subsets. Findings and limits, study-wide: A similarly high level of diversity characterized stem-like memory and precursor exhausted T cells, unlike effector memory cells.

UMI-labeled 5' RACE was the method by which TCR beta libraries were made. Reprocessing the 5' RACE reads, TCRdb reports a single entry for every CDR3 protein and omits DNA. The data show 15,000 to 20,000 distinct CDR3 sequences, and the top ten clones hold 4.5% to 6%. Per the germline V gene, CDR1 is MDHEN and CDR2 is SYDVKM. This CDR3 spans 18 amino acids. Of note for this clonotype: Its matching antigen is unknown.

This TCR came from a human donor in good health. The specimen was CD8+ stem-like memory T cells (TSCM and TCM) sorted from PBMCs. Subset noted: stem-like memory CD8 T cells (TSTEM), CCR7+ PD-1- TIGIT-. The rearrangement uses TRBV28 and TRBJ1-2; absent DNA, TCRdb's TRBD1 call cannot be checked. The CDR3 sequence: CASSDPPFETGAMGGYTF.